A single sample gave rise to the 21 T cell receptor beta chains below, sequenced in a study of regulatory T cells after allogeneic stem cell transplantation. SMARTer RACE cDNA synthesis from RNA preceded amplification of the TCR beta CDR3 region. TCRdb re-called the 5' RACE reads with MiXCR, one entry per CDR3 protein. The sample lists 4,500 or so distinct CDR3 sequences; roughly 96% were seen once. Specimen: sorted CD4+ T cells from blood (whether regulatory or conventional is not recorded), collected 30 days after allogeneic stem cell transplant. All receptors come from a human patient who had an allogeneic stem cell transplant, so the T cells may come from the graft donor.

With respect to this clonotype: A junction boundary mismatches the germline segment, possibly from a read error. The chain has TRBV3-1 and TRBJ2-1; D ambiguous. Germline assignment: CDR1 LGHDT and CDR2 YNNKEL (reference sequence). The CDR3 extends over 12 amino acids. This CDR3 is CNSSQDFNGQFF. CDR3 coding DNA: TGCAATAGCAGCCAAGATTTCAATGGGCAGTTCTTC.

As concerns this clonotype: The junction shows a germline mismatch at one end, possibly a read error. The chain carries TRBV5-4 and TRBJ1-5; D remains unclear. There are 15 residues in the CDR3. From germline, CDR1 is SGHNT and CDR2 YYREEE (reference sequence). CDR3 sequence reads: CASRLPRTSYQPLHF. CDR3 nucleotides: TGTGCCAGCCGCTTGCCTCGTACCAGCTATCAGCCCCTGCATTTT. The whole variable domain, remainder taken from reference TRBV5-4 and TRBJ1-5, is ETGVTQSPTHLIKTRGQQVTLRCSSQSGHNTVSWYQQALGQGPQFIFQYYREEENGRGNFPPRFSGLQFPNYSSELNVNALELDDSALYLCASRLPRTSYQPLHFGDGTRLSIL.

This chain connects TRBV5-5 to TRBJ2-1; D is perhaps TRBD2 (6 bases). The assigned J gene may be wrong: the sequence end matches TRBJ2-7 better. Germline V gene lookup returns CDR1 SGHKS and CDR2 YYEKEE (reference sequence). The CDR3 is 16 amino acids. CDR3 amino acids: CASSWVARGSYNEQYF. The CDR3 DNA follows: TGTGCCAGCAGCTGGGTCGCGCGGGGCAGCTACAATGAGCAGTACTTC.

J is TRBJ2-1 and V is TRBV29-1; 9 nucleotides match TRBD1. The CDR3 has 16 amino acids. Germline CDR1 is SQVTM and CDR2 is ANQGSEA. The V and J ends lost 6 bases and 2 bases, in that order; junction bases with no gene match: 11. CDR3 amino acids: CSVTPGTGRAYNEQFF. As DNA, the CDR3 is TGCAGCGTGACCCCCGGGACAGGGAGAGCCTACAATGAGCAGTTCTTC.

Note on this clonotype: A read error is likely, as this CDR3 ends without the conserved phenylalanine or tryptophan. The V call is TRBV20-1, the J call TRBJ2-7, with 7 bases fitting TRBD1. This CDR3 contains 14 residues. CDR1 DFQATT and CDR2 SNEGSKA come from the germline V gene (reference sequence). The J segment lost 3 bases and the V segment lost 5 bases, leaving 10 bases of the junction unmatched. In nucleotides, the CDR3 is TGCAGTGCTGAAGGCCCGGGACAGTACTACGAGCAGTACGGC. Protein sequence: CSAEGPGQYYEQYG.

As for this clonotype: At one boundary the junction diverges from the germline segment, which might be a read error. This sequence joins TRBV3-1 and TRBJ2-1, with D unresolved. CDR1 is LGHDT and CDR2 is YNNKEL in the germline V gene (reference sequence). This CDR3 spans 12 amino acids. CDR3 sequence: CTSSQECNEHFF. The DNA of the CDR3 is TGTACCAGCAGCCAAGAGTGCAATGAACATTTCTTC.

The sample holds one count of this clonotype. A junction boundary mismatches the germline segment, possibly from a read error. J is TRBJ1-1 and V is TRBV6-2 or TRBV6-3, with TRBD1 as a possible D gene (5 bases). Per germline, CDR1 MNHEY and CDR2 SVGEGT. This CDR3 contains 14 residues. CDR3 nucleotide sequence: TGTACCAGCAGTCGTACAGGAATGATCAGTCAGGCTTGCTTT. Translating gives CTSSRTGMISQACF.

By frequency in the sample, this clonotype is large. The V and J genes are TRBV5-1 and TRBJ2-1, with 13 bases aligning to TRBD2. The junction had 3 bases not matched to a gene; V was cut back by 0 bases and J by 0 bases. Germline CDR1 reads SGHRS; CDR2 reads YFSETQ. CDR3 size: 18 residues. The CDR3 nucleotides are TGCGCCAGCAGCTTGGGGACTAGCGGGAGTTTCTCCTACAATGAGCAGTTCTTC. This gives the protein CASSLGTSGSFSYNEQFF.

Points on this clonotype: Compared with germline, one end of the junction differs, possibly owing to a read error. V and J are TRBV11-2 and TRBJ2-7; weak D call: TRBD2 (5 bases). Germline V gene sequence: CDR1 SGHAT, CDR2 FQNNGV. This CDR3 spans 15 amino acids. The CDR3 region has the DNA TGTGCCAGCAGCCTAGCCCAGAGGGCTCCCTACAAGCAGTACTTC. It encodes CASSLAQRAPYKQYF.

A word on this clonotype: The CDR3 ends on some other residue instead of the conserved phenylalanine or tryptophan, so this is likely a read error. The chain carries TRBV2 and TRBJ2-7, with 8 bases identical to TRBD2. CDR3 length equals 13 residues. Trimming removed 6 bases from V and 7 bases from J; junction bases left unmatched: 8. From germline, CDR1 is SNHLY and CDR2 FYNNEI. The CDR3 nucleotides read TGTGCCAGCAGAGGGGTAGCGGGACGAGAGCAGTACTTG. Translated, it gives CASRGVAGREQYL.

This chain connects TRBV13 to TRBJ2-1; D is possibly TRBD1 (5 bases). V lost 5 bases and J lost 12, with 23 bases in between. CDR1 and CDR2 from the germline V gene are PRHDT and FYEKMQ (reference sequence). The CDR3 spans 15 residues. The CDR3 region is CASSVCRVVGRRQFF. CDR3 DNA: TGTGCCAGCAGCGTATGCAGGGTTGTGGGCCGGAGGCAGTTCTTC.

As to this clonotype: The junction departs from germline at one end; a sequencing error may be responsible. The chain is built from TRBV5-1 and TRBJ1-2; a possible D gene is TRBD1 (5 bases). Germline-derived CDR1 and CDR2 are SGHRS and YFSETQ. The CDR3 extends over 15 amino acids. DNA of the CDR3: TGCGCCACCAGCTTTAGGGGAGGCACGGATTATGGCTACACCTTC. Residues: CATSFRGGTDYGYTF.

This clonotype was counted a single time. Lacking the conserved final phenylalanine or tryptophan, this CDR3 likely reflects a read error. This rearrangement joins TRBV6-5 to TRBJ1-4; TRBD1 agrees at 7 bases. Germline CDR1 MNHEY, CDR2 SVGAGI. The CDR3 length is 14 residues. The V gene end was trimmed by 9 bases and the J gene end by 12 bases; junction bases not matched to a gene: 16. The CDR3 spells CASRGQSGNKELFL. CDR3 bases: TGTGCCAGTAGGGGACAGAGTGGTAATAAAGAACTGTTTTTG.

The V and J genes are TRBV5-1 and TRBJ1-2; TRBD1 might be the D (5 bases). The CDR3 has 15 amino acids. Germline V lookup: CDR1 SGHRS, CDR2 YFSETQ. V was clipped by 1 base and J by 13 bases, with 23 bases between them. Here the CDR3 DNA reads TGCGCCAGCAGCTTGAGGGGAGACGCGGATTATGACTCCACCTTC. Its translation: CASSLRGDADYDSTF. The full variable domain, in which reference TRBV5-1 and TRBJ1-2 provide the parts outside the CDR3, is KAGVTQTPRYLIKTRGQQVTLSCSPISGHRSVSWYQQTPGQGLQFLFEYFSETQRNKGNFPGRFSGRQFSNSRSEMNVSTLELGDSALYLCASSLRGDADYDSTFGSGTRLTVV.

Notes on this clonotype: No conserved phenylalanine or tryptophan is present at the end of the CDR3, so a read error is the likely explanation. The J gene is TRBJ2-2, the V gene TRBV20-1; 8 bases map to TRBD1. Germline V gene data show CDR1 as DFQATT and CDR2 as SNEGSKA (reference sequence). This CDR3 spans 18 amino acids. The CDR3 DNA reads as TGCAGTGCTAGAGGGGGCCGGGACAGGACAGGCGGCACCGGGGTGCTGTTTTAT. This translates into CSARGGRDRTGGTGVLFY.

Notes on this clonotype: No conserved phenylalanine or tryptophan ends this CDR3, so it is likely a read error. No DNA is shown, since the ends of the CDR3 on it are uncertain; the CDR3 is the one TCRdb lists. This chain joins TRBV20-1 and TRBJ2-7; TRBD1 is the table's D call, not checked against the DNA. The CDR3 contains 14 residues when both ends are counted. Germline values: CDR1 DFQATT, CDR2 SNEGSKA (reference sequence). The CDR3 loop reads CSGEGPGQFYEQDS.

Points on this clonotype: This clone may be a read error of a much larger clone one base away. The J gene is TRBJ1-5, the V gene TRBV19; tentative D call: TRBD1 (5 bases). In germline, CDR1 is LNHDA, CDR2 SQIVND (reference sequence). The CDR3 length is 14 residues. V was clipped by 5 bases and J by 2 bases, with 10 bases between them. CDR3 sequence reads: CASSPGTGNQPQHF. The DNA for the CDR3 is TGTGCCAGTAGTCCCGGGACGGGCAATCAGCCCCAGCATTTT.

Concerning this clonotype: It is likely a read error, because the conserved phenylalanine at the end of the CDR3 is missing. This chain links TRBV28 with TRBJ1-3; no clear D. The CDR3 consists of 16 residues. V was pared by 5 bases and J by 3 bases, with 17 bases between. Germline loops: CDR1 MDHEN, CDR2 SYDVKM. CDR3 nucleotide sequence: TGTGCCAGCAGTCTAGGACGGACGAGCTATGGAAACACCATATATGTT. Translating gives CASSLGRTSYGNTIYV.

This clonotype was picked up one time. The genes are TRBV29-1 and TRBJ2-1; 9 bases agree with TRBD1. This CDR3 contains 16 residues. Germline trimming cut 8 bases from V and 5 bases from J; bases unmatched to any gene: 16. Germline loops: CDR1 SQVTM, CDR2 ANQGSEA. The DNA of the CDR3 is TGCAGCTTCTCCGCCAGCACAGGGGGCTCGCACAATGAGCAGTTCTTC. Translation gives CSFSASTGGSHNEQFF.

This rearrangement joins TRBV2 to TRBJ2-3, with D possibly being TRBD1 (6 bases). From germline, CDR1 is SNHLY and CDR2 FYNNEI. This CDR3 contains 13 residues. The ends were cut back, 5 bases at V and 14 bases at J, with 20 bases in the middle. CDR3 coding DNA: TGTGCCAGCAGTATCCACAGGGCAGATAAACGGTATTTT. Translating it yields CASSIHRADKRYF.

This chain links TRBV20-1 with TRBJ2-3; 8 bases are shared with TRBD2. The CDR3 is made up of 15 amino acids. Germline V gene sequence: CDR1 DFQATT, CDR2 SNEGSKA (reference sequence). CDR3 nucleotides: TGCATTTCTTGTGCTCCTTCGGGAGGGGGAGATGCGTCGTATTTT. Translation gives CISCAPSGGGDASYF.